This passage covers 8 T cell receptor beta chains from one sample sequenced in a study of post-analysis software for immune sequencing data (dated by TCRdb to the mid-2010s). The paper's findings and limits, for the study overall: Four or five TRBV segments, including TRBV5-6, TRBV5-1 and TRBV20-1, were significantly more frequent in patients than controls.

These TCRs' antigens remain unknown. The method behind the library was PCR. Sequencing relied on an Illumina HiSeq 2500. To reduce PCR and sequencing biases, unique molecular identifiers were built into the TCR beta cDNA libraries. TCRdb handled the public reads itself, with Q25 trimming in fastp and clone calling in MiXCR, and kept productive beta chains. For every CDR3 protein sequence, its rows merge into one entry that carries the most common genes and DNA. The table for this sample lists more than 350,000 distinct CDR3 sequences; roughly 38% of them were counted only once. The ten largest clones represent less than 8% of the sample. Material for sequencing was blood. Source of these receptors: a girl aged 2 to 10 with multiple sclerosis.

The rearrangement uses TRBV25-1 and TRBJ2-6; D may correspond to TRBD1 or TRBD2 (5 bases each). Trimming removed 2 bases at V and 2 bases at J, with 10 bases between. CDR1 and CDR2 (germline): MGHDK, SYGVNS. The CDR3 extends over 16 amino acids. The CDR3 reads CASSEGGRAGANVLTF. The CDR3 DNA sequence: TGTGCCAGCAGTGAAGGGGGTCGAGCTGGGGCCAACGTCCTGACTTTC. Together with reference TRBV25-1 and TRBJ2-6, the CDR3 gives the full variable domain: EADIYQTPRYLVIGTGKKITLECSQTMGHDKMYWYQQDPGMELHLIHYSYGVNSTEKGDLSSESTVSRIRTEHFPLTLESARPSHTSQYLCASSEGGRAGANVLTFGAGSRLTVL.

This clonotype was found once. This rearrangement joins TRBV5-1 to TRBJ1-4, with 7 bases matching TRBD1. The CDR3 spans 16 residues. The V segment lost 4 bases and the J segment 5 bases; nucleotides outside the gene matches: 11. Germline V CDR1 and CDR2: SGHRS, YFSETQ. The CDR3 region is CASSPVQQGKNEKLFF. In nucleotides, the CDR3 is TGCGCCAGCAGCCCCGTTCAACAGGGGAAAAATGAAAAACTGTTTTTT.

This clonotype occurred once. The chain recombines TRBV14 with TRBJ1-2; D not resolved. Looked up from germline, CDR1 is SGHDN and CDR2 is FVKESK. V lost 0 bases and J 1 base, leaving 6 bases between the germline ends. The CDR3 consists of 14 residues. CDR3: CASSQESVNYGYTF. As DNA, the CDR3 is TGTGCCAGCAGCCAAGAGTCAGTTAACTATGGCTACACCTTC.

In DNA form, the CDR3 reads TGTGCCAGCAGAGATAGCGGTCTCCCATACAATGAGCAGTTCTTC. Translating gives CASRDSGLPYNEQFF. The rearrangement links TRBV7-9 to TRBJ2-1; possibly TRBD2 for D (6 bases). Germline CDR1 and CDR2: SEHNR and FQNEAQ (reference sequence). This CDR3 spans 15 amino acids. V was trimmed by 6 bases and J by 4 bases, leaving 16 bases between them.

This rearrangement joins TRBV4-3 to TRBJ2-1; D ambiguous. In germline, CDR1 is LGHNA, CDR2 YSLEER. The CDR3 length is 13 residues. Trimming took 1 base from V and 10 from J, leaving 11 bases between them. The CDR3 reads CASSQVVHGEQFF. Written as DNA, the CDR3 is TGCGCCAGCAGCCAAGTTGTACACGGGGAGCAGTTCTTC.

The rearrangement links TRBV7-3 to TRBJ2-7; 8 positions match TRBD1. V lost 2 bases to trimming and J lost 2 bases; unmatched junction nucleotides: 5. Germline CDR1 SGHTA, CDR2 FQGTGA. The CDR3 spans 15 residues. CDR3 loop: CASSLDGQGTYEQYF. The CDR3 DNA sequence: TGTGCCAGCAGCTTAGACGGACAGGGAACCTACGAGCAGTACTTC.

The chain joins TRBV19 to TRBJ1-1; TRBD1 matches at 8 bases. The ends lost 5 bases at V and 1 base at J; junction bases unmatched: 3. CDR3 size: 14 residues. Germline CDR1 is LNHDA and CDR2 is SQIVND (reference sequence). The CDR3 DNA sequence: TGTGCCAGTAGTTGGACAGGGTCGAACACTGAAGCTTTCTTT. Protein: CASSWTGSNTEAFF.

The chain links TRBV27 to TRBJ1-2; D remains unclear. Trimming left V 1 base short and J 4 bases short, with 13 bases between. Germline lookup yields CDR1 MNHEY and CDR2 SMNVEV (reference sequence). This CDR3 contains 15 residues. Here the CDR3 DNA reads TGTGCCAGCAGTTTATTGATCGGCAACTTCTATGGCTACACCTTC. This codes for CASSLLIGNFYGYTF.